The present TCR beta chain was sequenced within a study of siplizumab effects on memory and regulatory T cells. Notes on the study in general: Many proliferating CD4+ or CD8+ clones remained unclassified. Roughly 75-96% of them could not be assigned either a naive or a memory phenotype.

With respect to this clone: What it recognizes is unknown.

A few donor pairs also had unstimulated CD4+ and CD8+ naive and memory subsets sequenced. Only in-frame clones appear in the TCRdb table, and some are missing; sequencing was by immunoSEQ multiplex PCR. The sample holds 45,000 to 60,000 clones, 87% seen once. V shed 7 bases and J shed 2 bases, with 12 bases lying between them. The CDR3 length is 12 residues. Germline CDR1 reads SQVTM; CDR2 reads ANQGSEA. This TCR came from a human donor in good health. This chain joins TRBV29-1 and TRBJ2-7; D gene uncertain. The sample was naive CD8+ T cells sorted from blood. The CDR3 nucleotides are TGCAGCGCCGAGACATCTACCTACGAGCAGTACTTC. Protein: CSAETSTYEQYF.